This T cell receptor (beta chain) stems from a study of molecular identifiers for immune sequencing clone quantification. General study findings and limits: Over 99% of effector molecules, but under 1% in naive cells, were held by clones with more than 20 RNA copies.

CDR3 size: 15 residues. CDR1 SGHVS and CDR2 FNYEAQ come from the germline V gene. V was cut by 1 base and J by 2 bases, with 12 bases left in between. TCRdb itself ran the PCR reads through MiXCR, one entry per CDR3 protein. The data contain about 65,000 distinct CDR3 sequences, 18% of them singletons. This clonotype was counted many times. What it binds is not known. For naive CD8 T cells, sorting used the CD8+CD4-CCR7+CD45RA+ phenotype. The clonotype was recovered from a human donor in good health. Some libraries in this study had Jurkat cell RNA spiked in. The sequenced material came from naive CD8+ T cells from blood, with Jurkat cell RNA spiked in. Subset noted: FACS-sorted CD8+CD4-CCR7+CD45RA+ naive T cells. This chain connects TRBV7-6 to TRBJ2-7, with D tentatively TRBD1 or TRBD2 (7 bases each). The CDR3, as DNA: TGTGCCAGCAGCTTAGGACAGGGAGGGGCCTACGAGCAGTACTTC. It encodes CASSLGQGGAYEQYF. The whole variable domain, remainder taken from reference TRBV7-6 and TRBJ2-7, is GAGVSQSPRYKVTKRGQDVALRCDPISGHVSLYWYRQALGQGPEFLTYFNYEAQQDKSGLPNDRFSAERPEGSISTLTIQRTEQRDSAMYRCASSLGQGGAYEQYFGPGTRLTVT.